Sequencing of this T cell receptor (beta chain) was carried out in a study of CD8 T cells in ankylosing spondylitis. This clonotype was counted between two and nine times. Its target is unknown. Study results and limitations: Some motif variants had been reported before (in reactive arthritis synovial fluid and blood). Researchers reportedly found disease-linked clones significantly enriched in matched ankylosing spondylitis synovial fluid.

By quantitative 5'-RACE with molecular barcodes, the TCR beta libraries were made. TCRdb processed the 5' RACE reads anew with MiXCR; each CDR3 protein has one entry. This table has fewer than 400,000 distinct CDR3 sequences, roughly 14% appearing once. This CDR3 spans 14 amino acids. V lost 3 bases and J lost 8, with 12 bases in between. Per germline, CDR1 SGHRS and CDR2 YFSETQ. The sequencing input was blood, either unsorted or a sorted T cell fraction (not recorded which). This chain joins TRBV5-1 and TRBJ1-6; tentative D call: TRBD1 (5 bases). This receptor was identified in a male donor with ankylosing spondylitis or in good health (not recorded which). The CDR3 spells CASSSGTVDSPLHF. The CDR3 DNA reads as TGCGCCAGCAGCTCCGGGACTGTGGATTCACCCCTCCACTTT.